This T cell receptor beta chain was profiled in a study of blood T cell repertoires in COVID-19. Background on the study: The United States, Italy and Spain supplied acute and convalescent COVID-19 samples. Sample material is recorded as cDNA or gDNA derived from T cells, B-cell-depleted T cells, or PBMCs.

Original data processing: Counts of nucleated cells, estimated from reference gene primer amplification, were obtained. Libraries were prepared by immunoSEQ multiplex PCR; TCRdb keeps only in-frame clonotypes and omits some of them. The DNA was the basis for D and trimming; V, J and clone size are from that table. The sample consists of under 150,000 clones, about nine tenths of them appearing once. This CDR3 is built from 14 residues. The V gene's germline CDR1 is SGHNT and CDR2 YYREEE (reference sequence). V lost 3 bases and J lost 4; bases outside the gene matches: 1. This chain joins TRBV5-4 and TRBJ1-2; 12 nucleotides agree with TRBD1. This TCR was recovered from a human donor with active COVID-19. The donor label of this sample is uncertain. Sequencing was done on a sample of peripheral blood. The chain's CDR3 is CASSWDRGLYGYTF. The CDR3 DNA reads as TGTGCCAGCAGCTGGGACAGGGGGCTCTATGGCTACACCTTC.